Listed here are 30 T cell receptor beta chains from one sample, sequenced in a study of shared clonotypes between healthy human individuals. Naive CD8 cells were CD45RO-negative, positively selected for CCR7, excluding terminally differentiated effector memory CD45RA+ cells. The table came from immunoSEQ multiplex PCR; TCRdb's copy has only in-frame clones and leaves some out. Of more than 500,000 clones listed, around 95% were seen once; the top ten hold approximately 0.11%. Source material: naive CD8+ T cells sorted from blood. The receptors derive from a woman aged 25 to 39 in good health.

The CDR3 coding sequence is TGTGCCAGTGCCGCGGGCGGGTATGGCTACACCTTC. As protein: CASAAGGYGYTF. This chain connects TRBV5-4 to TRBJ1-2; no clear D gene. The germline V and J ends were trimmed by 8 bases and 5 bases, with 13 bases remaining between them. The CDR3 sequence is 12 residues long. The germline CDR1 and CDR2 sequences are SGHNT and YYREEE (reference sequence).

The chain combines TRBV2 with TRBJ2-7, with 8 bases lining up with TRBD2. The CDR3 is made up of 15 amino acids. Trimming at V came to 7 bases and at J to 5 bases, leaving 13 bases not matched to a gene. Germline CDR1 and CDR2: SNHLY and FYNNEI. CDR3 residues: CASKGNGRAKHEQYF. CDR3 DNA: TGTGCCAGCAAGGGGAACGGGAGGGCCAAGCACGAGCAGTACTTC.

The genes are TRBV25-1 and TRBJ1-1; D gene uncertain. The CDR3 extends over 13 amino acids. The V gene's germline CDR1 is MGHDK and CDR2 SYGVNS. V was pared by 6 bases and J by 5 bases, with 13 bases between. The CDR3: CASRVRAGTEAFF. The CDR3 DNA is TGTGCCAGCAGGGTCCGGGCGGGAACTGAAGCTTTCTTT.

The CDR3 bases are TGTGCCAGCAGCCCGGCGACAGGGAGGTACGAGCAGTACTTC. Its translation is CASSPATGRYEQYF. The rearrangement links TRBV7-6 to TRBJ2-7; tentative D call: TRBD1 (7 bases). This CDR3 spans 14 amino acids. V lost 5 bases and J lost 4, with 15 bases in between. The germline gives CDR1 SGHVS, CDR2 FNYEAQ.

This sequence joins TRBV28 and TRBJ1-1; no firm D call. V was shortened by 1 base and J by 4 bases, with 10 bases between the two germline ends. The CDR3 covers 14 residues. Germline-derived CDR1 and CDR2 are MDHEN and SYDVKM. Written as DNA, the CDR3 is TGTGCCAGCAGTTTATTTCGGAAGGGCACTGAAGCTTTCTTT. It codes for CASSLFRKGTEAFF.

CDR3 loop: CASSIARGPGQPQHF. The CDR3 DNA is TGTGCCAGTAGTATAGCCAGGGGGCCGGGTCAGCCCCAGCATTTT. The chain carries TRBV19 and TRBJ1-5; 8 nucleotides line up with TRBD1. With V trimmed by 1 base and J by 6 bases, 5 bases remained unmatched. CDR3 size: 15 residues. Germline V lookup: CDR1 LNHDA, CDR2 SQIVND (reference sequence).

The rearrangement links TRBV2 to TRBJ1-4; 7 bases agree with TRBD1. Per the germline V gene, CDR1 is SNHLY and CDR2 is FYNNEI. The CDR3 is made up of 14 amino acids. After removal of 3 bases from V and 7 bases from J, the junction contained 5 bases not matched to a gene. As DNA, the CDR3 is TGTGCCAGCAGTGACGGCGGGACAGTTGAAAAACTGTTTTTT. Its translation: CASSDGGTVEKLFF.

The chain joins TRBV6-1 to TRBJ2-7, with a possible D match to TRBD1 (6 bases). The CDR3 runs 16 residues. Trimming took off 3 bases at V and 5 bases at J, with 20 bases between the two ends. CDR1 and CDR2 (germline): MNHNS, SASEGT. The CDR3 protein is CASSETPGVERDEQYF. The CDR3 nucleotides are TGTGCCAGCAGTGAGACCCCAGGGGTCGAGCGCGACGAGCAGTACTTC.

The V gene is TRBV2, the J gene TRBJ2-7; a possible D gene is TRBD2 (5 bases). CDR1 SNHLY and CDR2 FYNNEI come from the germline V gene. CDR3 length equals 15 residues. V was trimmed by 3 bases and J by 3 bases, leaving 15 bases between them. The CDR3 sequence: CASSDPQNEGYEQYF. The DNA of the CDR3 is TGTGCCAGCAGTGATCCTCAAAACGAGGGCTACGAGCAGTACTTC.

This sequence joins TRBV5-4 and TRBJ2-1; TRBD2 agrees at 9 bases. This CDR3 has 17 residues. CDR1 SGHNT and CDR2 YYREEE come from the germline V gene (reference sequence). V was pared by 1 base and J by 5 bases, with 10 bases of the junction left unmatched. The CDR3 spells CASSLSTAGGPHNEQFF. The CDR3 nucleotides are TGTGCCAGCAGCTTGTCTACGGCGGGAGGGCCCCACAATGAGCAGTTCTTC.

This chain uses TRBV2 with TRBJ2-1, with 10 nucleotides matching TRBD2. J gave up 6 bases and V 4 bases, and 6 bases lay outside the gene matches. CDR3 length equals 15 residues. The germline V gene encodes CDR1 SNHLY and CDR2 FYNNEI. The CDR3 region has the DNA TGTGCCAGCAGTGTGTACGGGACTAGCGTCAATGAGCAGTTCTTC. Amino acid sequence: CASSVYGTSVNEQFF.

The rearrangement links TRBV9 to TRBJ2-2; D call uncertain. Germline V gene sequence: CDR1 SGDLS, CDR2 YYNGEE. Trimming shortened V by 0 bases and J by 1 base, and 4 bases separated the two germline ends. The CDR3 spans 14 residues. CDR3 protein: CASSVGQNTGELFF. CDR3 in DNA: TGTGCCAGCAGCGTAGGACAGAACACCGGGGAGCTGTTTTTT.

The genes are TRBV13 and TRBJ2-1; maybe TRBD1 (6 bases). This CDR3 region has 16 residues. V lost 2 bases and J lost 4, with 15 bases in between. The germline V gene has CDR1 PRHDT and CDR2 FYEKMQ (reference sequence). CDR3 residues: CASSLIGGPPYNEQFF. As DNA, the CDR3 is TGTGCCAGCAGCTTAATAGGGGGACCACCATACAATGAGCAGTTCTTC.

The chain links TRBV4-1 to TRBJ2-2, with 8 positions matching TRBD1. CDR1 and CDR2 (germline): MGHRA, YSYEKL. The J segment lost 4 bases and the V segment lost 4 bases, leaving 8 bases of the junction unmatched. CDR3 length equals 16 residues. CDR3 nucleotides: TGCGCCAGCAGCCTTGGGACAGGTCAGCGCACCGGGGAGCTGTTTTTT. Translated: CASSLGTGQRTGELFF.

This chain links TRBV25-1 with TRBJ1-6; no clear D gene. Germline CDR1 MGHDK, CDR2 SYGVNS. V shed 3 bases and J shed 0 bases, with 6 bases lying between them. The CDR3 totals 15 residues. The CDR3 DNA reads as TGTGCCAGCAGTGATTCAAGCTCCTATAATTCACCCCTCCACTTT. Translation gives CASSDSSSYNSPLHF. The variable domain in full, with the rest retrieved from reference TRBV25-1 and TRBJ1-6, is EADIYQTPRYLVIGTGKKITLECSQTMGHDKMYWYQQDPGMELHLIHYSYGVNSTEKGDLSSESTVSRIRTEHFPLTLESARPSHTSQYLCASSDSSSYNSPLHFGNGTRLTVT.

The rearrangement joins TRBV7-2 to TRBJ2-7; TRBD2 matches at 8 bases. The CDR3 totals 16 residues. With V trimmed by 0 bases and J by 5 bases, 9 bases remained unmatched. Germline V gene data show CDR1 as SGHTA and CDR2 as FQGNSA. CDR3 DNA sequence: TGTGCCAGCAGCTTAGCGCGGGCGGGAGGTGTCGACGAGCAGTACTTC. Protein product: CASSLARAGGVDEQYF.

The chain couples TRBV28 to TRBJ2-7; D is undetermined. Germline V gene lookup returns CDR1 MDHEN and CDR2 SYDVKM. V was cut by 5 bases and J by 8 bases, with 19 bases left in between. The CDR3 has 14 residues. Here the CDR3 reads CASSDRVLPTQQYF. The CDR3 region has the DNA TGTGCCAGCAGTGATCGGGTCCTACCAACTCAGCAGTACTTC.

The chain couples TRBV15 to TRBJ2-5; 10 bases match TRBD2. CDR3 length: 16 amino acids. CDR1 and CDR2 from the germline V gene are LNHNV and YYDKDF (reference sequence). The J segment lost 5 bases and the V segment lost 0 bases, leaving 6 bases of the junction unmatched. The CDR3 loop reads CATSRDRAGGRETQYF. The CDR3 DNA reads TGTGCCACCAGCAGAGATCGAGCGGGAGGGCGGGAGACCCAGTACTTC. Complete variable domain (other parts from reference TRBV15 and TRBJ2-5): DAMVIQNPRYQVTQFGKPVTLSCSQTLNHNVMYWYQQKSSQAPKLLFHYYDKDFNNEADTPDNFQSRRPNTSFCFLDIRSPGLGDTAMYLCATSRDRAGGRETQYFGPGTRLLVL.

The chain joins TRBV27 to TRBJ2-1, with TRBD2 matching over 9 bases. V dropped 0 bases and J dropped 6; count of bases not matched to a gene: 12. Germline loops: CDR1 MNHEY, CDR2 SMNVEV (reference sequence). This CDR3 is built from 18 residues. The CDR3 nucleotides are TGTGCCAGCAGTTTATCCCGACTAGCGGAGGGGAGGACCAATGAGCAGTTCTTC. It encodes CASSLSRLAEGRTNEQFF.

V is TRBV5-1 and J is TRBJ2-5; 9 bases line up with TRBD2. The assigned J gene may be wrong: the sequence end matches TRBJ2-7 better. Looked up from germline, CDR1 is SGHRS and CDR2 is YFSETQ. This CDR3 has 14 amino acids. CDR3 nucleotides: TGCGCCAGCAGCGCATATAGCGGGAGCTACGAGCAGTACTTC. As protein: CASSAYSGSYEQYF.

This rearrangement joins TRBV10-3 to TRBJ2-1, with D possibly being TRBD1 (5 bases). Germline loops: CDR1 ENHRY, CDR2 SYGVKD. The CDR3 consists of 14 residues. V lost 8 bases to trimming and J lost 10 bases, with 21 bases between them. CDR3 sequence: CAIHDPDGWGEQFF. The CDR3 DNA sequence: TGTGCCATCCATGATCCGGACGGGTGGGGCGAGCAGTTCTTC.

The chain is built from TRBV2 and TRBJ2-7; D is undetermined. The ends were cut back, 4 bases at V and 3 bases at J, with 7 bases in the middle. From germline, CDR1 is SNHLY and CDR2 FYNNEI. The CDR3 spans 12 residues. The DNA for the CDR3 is TGTGCCAGCAGTGGGAGACTCTACGAGCAGTACTTC. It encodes CASSGRLYEQYF.

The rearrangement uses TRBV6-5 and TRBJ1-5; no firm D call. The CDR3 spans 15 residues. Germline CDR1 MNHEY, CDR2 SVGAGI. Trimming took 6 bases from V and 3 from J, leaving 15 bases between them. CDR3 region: CASSPNTGVNQPQHF. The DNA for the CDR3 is TGTGCCAGCAGCCCAAACACTGGGGTCAATCAGCCCCAGCATTTT.

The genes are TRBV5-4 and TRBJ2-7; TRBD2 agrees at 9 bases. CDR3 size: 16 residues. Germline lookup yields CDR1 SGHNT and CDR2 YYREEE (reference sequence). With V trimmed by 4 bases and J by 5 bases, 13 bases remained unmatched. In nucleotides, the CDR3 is TGTGCCAGCAGCCCCGGCGCGGGAGGGCCTAGCCACGAGCAGTACTTC. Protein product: CASSPGAGGPSHEQYF.

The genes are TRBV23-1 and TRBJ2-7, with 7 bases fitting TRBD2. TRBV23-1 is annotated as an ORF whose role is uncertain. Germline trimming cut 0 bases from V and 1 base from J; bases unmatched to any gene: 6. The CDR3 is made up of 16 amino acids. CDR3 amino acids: CASSQSVSSGSYEQYF. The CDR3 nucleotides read TGCGCCAGCAGTCAATCGGTTAGTAGCGGGTCCTACGAGCAGTACTTC.

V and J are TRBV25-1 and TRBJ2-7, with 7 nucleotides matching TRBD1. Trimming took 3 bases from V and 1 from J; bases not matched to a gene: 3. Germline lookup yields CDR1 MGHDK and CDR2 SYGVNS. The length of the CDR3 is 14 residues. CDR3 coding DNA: TGTGCCAGCAGTGACTGGGACAGATCCTACGAGCAGTACTTC. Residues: CASSDWDRSYEQYF.

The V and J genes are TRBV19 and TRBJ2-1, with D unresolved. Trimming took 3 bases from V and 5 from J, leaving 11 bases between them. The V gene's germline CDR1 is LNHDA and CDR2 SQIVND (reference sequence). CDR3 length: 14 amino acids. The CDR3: CASSIGDLNNEQFF. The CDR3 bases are TGTGCCAGTAGTATTGGAGACCTCAACAATGAGCAGTTCTTC.

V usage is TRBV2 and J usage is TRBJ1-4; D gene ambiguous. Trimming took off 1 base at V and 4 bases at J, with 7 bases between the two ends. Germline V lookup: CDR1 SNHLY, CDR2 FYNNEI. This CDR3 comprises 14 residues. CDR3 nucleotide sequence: TGTGCCAGCAGTGAAGGGCAGATTAATGAAAAACTGTTTTTT. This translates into CASSEGQINEKLFF.

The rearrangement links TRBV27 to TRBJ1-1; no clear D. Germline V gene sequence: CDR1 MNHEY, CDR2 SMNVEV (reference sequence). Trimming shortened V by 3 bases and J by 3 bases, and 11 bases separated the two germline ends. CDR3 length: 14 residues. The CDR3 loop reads CASSFRRLHTEAFF. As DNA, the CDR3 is TGTGCCAGCAGTTTTAGACGGCTCCACACTGAAGCTTTCTTT.

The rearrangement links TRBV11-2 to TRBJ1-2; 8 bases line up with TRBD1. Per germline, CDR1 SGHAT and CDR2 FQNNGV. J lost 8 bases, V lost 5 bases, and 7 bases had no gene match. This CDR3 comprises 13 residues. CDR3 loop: CASSLVTGEGYTF. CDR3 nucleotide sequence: TGTGCCAGCAGCCTCGTGACAGGGGAAGGCTACACCTTC. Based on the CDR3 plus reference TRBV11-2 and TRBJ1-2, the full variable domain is EAGVAQSPRYKIIEKRQSVAFWCNPISGHATLYWYQQILGQGPKLLIQFQNNGVVDDSQLPKDRFSAERLKGVDSTLKIQPAKLEDSAVYLCASSLVTGEGYTFGSGTRLTVV.